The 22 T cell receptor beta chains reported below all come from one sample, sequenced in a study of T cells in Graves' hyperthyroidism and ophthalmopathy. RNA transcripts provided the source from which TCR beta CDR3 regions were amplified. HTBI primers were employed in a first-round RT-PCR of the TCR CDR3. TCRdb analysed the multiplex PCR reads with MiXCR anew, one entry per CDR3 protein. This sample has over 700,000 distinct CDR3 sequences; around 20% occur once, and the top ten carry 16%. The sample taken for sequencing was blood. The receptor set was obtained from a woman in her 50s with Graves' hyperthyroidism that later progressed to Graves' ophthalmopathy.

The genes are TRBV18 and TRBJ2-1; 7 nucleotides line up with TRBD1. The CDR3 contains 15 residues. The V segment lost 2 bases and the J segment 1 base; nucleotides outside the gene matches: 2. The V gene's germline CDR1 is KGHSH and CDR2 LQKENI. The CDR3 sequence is CASSPEDRSYNEQFF. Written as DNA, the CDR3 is TGTGCCAGCTCACCAGAGGACAGGTCCTACAATGAGCAGTTCTTC. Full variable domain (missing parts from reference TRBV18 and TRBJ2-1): NAGVMQNPRHLVRRRGQEARLRCSPMKGHSHVYWYRQLPEEGLKFMVYLQKENIIDESGMPKERFSAEFPKEGPSILRIQQVVRGDSAAYFCASSPEDRSYNEQFFGPGTRLTVL.

DNA for the CDR3: TGTGCCAGCAGCTTAGCCACCCGAACAGGGGCGGCTGAAAAACTGTTTTTT. This encodes CASSLATRTGAAEKLFF. The chain links TRBV7-8 to TRBJ1-4; 7 bases match TRBD1. CDR1 and CDR2 from the germline V gene are SGHVS and FQNEAQ. This CDR3 spans 17 amino acids. V trimming: 0 bases; J trimming: 7 bases; junction bases outside the gene matches: 11.

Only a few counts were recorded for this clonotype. CDR3 DNA: TGTGCCAGTAGTGCCTACGCTGGACAGGCCACTAACTATGGCTACACCTTC. It codes for CASSAYAGQATNYGYTF. The rearrangement uses TRBV19 and TRBJ1-2; 7 bases fit TRBD1. With V trimmed by 5 bases and J by 0 bases, 12 bases remained unmatched. Germline CDR1 reads LNHDA; CDR2 reads SQIVND (reference sequence). The length of the CDR3 is 17 residues.

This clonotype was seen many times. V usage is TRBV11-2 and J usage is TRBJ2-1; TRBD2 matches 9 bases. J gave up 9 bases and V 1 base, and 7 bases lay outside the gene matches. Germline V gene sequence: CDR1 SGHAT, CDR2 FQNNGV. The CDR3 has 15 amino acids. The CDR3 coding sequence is TGTGCCAGCAGCTTAGCGGGACTAGCTCATAGTGAGCAGTTCTTC. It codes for CASSLAGLAHSEQFF. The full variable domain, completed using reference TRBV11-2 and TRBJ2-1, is EAGVAQSPRYKIIEKRQSVAFWCNPISGHATLYWYQQILGQGPKLLIQFQNNGVVDDSQLPKDRFSAERLKGVDSTLKIQPAKLEDSAVYLCASSLAGLAHSEQFFGPGTRLTVL.

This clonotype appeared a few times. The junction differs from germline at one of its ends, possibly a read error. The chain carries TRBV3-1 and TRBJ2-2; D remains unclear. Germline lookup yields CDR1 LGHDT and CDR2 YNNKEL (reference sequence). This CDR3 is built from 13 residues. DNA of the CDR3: TGTGTCAGCAGCCAACCGCAGGCCGGGGAGCTGTTTTTT. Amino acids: CVSSQPQAGELFF.

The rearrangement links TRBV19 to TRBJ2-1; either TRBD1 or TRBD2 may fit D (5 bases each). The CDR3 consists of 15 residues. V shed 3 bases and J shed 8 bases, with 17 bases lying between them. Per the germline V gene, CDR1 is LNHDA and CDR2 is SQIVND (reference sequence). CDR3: CASSMARDGSYEQFF. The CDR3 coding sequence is TGTGCCAGTAGTATGGCCCGGGACGGATCTTATGAGCAGTTCTTC.

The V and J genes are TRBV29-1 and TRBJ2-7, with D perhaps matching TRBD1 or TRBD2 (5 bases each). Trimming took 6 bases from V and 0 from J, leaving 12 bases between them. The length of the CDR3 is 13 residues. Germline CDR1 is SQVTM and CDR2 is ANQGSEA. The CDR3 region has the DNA TGCAGCGTCATCGGGGCAGTCTCCTACGAGCAGTACTTC. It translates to CSVIGAVSYEQYF.

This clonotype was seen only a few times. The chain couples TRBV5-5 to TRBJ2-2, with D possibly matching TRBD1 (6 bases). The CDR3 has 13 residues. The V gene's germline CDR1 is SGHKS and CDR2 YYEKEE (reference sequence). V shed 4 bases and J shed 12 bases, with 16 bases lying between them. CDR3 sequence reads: CASSADTGNQLFF. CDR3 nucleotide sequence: TGTGCCAGCAGCGCAGACACAGGGAATCAGCTGTTTTTT.

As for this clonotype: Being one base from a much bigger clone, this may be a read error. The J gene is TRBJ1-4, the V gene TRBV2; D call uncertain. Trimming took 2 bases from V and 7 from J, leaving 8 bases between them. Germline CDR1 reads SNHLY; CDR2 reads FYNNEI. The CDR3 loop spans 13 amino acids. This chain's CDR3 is CASSEPFSEKLFF. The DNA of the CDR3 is TGTGCCAGCAGTGAACCTTTTTCTGAAAAACTGTTTTTT.

The CDR3 loop reads CASSLKRDRELNEQFF. CDR3 nucleotide sequence: TGTGCCAGCAGTTTAAAGAGGGACAGGGAGTTGAATGAGCAGTTCTTC. This chain joins TRBV27 and TRBJ2-1; 9 bases are a match to TRBD1. Trimming removed 2 bases from V and 7 bases from J; junction bases left unmatched: 9. CDR1 MNHEY and CDR2 SMNVEV come from the germline V gene (reference sequence). The CDR3 has 16 amino acids.

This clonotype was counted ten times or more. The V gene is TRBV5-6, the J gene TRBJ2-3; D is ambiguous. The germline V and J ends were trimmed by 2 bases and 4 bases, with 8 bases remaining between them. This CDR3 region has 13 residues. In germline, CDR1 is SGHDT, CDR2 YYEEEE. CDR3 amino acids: CASSLFFADTQYF. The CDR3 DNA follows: TGTGCCAGCAGCTTATTTTTTGCAGATACGCAGTATTTT.

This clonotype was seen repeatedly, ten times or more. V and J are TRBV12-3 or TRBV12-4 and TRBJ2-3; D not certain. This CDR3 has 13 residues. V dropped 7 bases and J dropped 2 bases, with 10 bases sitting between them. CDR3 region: CASNPTVTDTQYF. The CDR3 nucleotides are TGTGCCAGCAATCCGACTGTCACAGATACGCAGTATTTT.

CDR3 coding DNA: TGCGCCAGCAGCTTGGAGCCAGGGCCCAACATTCAGTACTTC. Its translation: CASSLEPGPNIQYF. The chain links TRBV5-1 to TRBJ2-4; D may be TRBD1 (5 bases). V dropped 0 bases and J dropped 7 bases, with 11 bases sitting between them. Germline CDR1 SGHRS, CDR2 YFSETQ. The CDR3 consists of 14 residues.

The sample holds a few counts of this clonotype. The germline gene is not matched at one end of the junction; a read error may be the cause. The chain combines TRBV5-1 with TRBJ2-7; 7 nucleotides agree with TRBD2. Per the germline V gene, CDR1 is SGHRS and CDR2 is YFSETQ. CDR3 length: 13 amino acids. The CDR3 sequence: CACSFGGGYEQYF. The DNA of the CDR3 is TGCGCCTGCAGCTTCGGCGGGGGCTACGAGCAGTACTTC.

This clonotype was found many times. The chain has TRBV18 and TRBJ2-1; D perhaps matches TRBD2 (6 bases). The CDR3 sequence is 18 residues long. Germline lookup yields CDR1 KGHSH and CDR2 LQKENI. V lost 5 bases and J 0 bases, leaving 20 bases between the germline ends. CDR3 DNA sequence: TGTGCCAGCTCAAGGTACACCACCCGGGACTCCTCCTACAATGAGCAGTTCTTC. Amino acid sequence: CASSRYTTRDSSYNEQFF.

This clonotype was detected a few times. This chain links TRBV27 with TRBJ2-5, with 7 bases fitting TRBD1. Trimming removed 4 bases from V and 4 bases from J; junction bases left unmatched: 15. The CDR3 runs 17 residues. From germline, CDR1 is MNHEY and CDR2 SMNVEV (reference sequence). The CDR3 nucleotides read TGTGCCAGCAGTTCGATAGCAGGATCAGGGGGTAGAGAGACCCAGTACTTC. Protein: CASSSIAGSGGRETQYF.

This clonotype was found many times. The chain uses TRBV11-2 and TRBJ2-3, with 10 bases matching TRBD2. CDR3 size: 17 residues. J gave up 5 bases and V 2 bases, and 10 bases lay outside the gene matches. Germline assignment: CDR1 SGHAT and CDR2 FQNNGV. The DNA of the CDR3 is TGTGCCAGCAGCTTATGGCCAGCGGGGGGGCTTGGAGATACGCAGTATTTT. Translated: CASSLWPAGGLGDTQYF.

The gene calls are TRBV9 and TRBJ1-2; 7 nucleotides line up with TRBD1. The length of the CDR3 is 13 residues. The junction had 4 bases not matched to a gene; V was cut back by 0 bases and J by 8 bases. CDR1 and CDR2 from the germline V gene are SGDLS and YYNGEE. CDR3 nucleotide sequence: TGTGCCAGCAGCGTAGGAGGGGGCGACGGCTACACCTTC. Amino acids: CASSVGGGDGYTF.

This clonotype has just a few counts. CDR3 in amino acids: CASKGRAGDTGELFF. In DNA form, the CDR3 reads TGTGCCAGCAAGGGGAGGGCAGGGGACACCGGGGAGCTGTTTTTT. The chain couples TRBV12-3 or TRBV12-4 to TRBJ2-2, with a possible D match to TRBD2 (7 bases). The CDR3 loop spans 15 amino acids. V lost 7 bases to trimming and J lost 3 bases, with 15 bases between them.

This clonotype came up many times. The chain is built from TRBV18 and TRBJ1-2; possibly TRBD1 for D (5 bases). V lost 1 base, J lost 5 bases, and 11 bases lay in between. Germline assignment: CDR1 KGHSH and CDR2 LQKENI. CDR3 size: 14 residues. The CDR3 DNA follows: TGTGCCAGCTCACCACGAAGGGACGGGTATGGCTACACCTTC. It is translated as CASSPRRDGYGYTF.

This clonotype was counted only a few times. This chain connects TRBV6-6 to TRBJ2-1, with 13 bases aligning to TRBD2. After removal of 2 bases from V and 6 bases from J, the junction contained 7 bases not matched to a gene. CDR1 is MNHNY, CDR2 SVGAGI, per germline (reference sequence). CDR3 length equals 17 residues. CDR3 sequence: CASSYLTSGGAGNEQFF. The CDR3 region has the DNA TGTGCCAGCAGTTACCTCACTAGCGGGGGGGCCGGCAATGAGCAGTTCTTC.

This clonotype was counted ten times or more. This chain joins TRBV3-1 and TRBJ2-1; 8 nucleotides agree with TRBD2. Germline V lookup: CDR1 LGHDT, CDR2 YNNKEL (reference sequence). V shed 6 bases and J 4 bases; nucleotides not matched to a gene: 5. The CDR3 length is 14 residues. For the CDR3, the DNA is TGTGCCAGCAGGAGCGGGGGACGTTACAATGAGCAGTTCTTC. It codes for CASRSGGRYNEQFF.